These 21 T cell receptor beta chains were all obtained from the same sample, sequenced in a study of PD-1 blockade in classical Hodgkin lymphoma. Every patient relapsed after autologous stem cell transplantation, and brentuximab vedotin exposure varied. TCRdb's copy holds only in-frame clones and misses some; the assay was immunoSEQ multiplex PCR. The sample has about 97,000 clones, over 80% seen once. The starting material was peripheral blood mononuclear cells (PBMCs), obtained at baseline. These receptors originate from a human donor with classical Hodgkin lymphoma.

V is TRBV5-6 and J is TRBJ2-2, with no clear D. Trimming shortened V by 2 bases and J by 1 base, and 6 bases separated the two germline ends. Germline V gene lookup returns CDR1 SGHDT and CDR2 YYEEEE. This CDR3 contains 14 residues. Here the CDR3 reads CASSLNGNTGELFF. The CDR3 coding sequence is TGTGCCAGCAGCTTAAACGGGAACACCGGGGAGCTGTTTTTT.

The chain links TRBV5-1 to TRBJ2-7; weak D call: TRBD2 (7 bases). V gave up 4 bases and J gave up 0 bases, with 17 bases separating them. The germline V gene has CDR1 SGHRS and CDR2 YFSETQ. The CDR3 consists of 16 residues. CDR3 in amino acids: CASSLPGGGTSYEQYF. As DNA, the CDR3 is TGCGCCAGCAGCCTCCCGGGGGGCGGGACCTCCTACGAGCAGTACTTC.

The CDR3 here is CASSLRPQETQYF. CDR3 DNA sequence: TGTGCCAGCAGCTTGCGGCCCCAAGAGACCCAGTACTTC. This chain uses TRBV5-4 with TRBJ2-5; no definite D call. Germline lookup yields CDR1 SGHNT and CDR2 YYREEE (reference sequence). Trimming shortened V by 1 base and J by 1 base, and 5 bases separated the two germline ends. This CDR3 spans 13 amino acids. Complete variable domain (other parts from reference TRBV5-4 and TRBJ2-5): ETGVTQSPTHLIKTRGQQVTLRCSSQSGHNTVSWYQQALGQGPQFIFQYYREEENGRGNFPPRFSGLQFPNYSSELNVNALELDDSALYLCASSLRPQETQYFGPGTRLLVL.

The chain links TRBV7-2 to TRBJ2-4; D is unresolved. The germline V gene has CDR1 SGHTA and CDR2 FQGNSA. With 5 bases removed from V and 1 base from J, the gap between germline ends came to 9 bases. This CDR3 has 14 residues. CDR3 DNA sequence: TGTGCCAGCAGCCACCCAGGTGCCAAAAACATTCAGTACTTC. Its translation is CASSHPGAKNIQYF.

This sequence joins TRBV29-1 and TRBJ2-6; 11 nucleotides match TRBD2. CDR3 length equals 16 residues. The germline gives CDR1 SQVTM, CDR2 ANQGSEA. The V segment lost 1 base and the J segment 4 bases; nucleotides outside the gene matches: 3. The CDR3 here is CSVEVLAGAGANVLTF. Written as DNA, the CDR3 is TGCAGCGTTGAAGTACTAGCGGGAGCCGGGGCCAACGTCCTGACTTTC.

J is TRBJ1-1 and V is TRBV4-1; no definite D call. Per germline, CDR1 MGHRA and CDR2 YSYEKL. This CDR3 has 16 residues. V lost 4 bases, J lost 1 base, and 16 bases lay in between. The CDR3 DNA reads TGCGCCAGCAGCCCCAGTGAGGGTCGCGGGAACACTGAAGCTTTCTTT. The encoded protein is CASSPSEGRGNTEAFF.

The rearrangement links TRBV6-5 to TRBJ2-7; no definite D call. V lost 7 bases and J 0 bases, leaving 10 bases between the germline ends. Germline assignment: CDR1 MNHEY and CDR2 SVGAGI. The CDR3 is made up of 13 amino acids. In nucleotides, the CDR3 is TGTGCCAGCACAAGGGCCCACTCCTACGAGCAGTACTTC. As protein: CASTRAHSYEQYF.

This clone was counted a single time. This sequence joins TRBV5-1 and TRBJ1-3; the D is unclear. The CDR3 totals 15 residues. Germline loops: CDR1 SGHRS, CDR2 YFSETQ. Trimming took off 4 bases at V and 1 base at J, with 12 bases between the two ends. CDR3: CASSPIFASGNTIYF. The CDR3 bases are TGCGCCAGCAGCCCCATCTTCGCGTCTGGAAACACCATATATTTT.

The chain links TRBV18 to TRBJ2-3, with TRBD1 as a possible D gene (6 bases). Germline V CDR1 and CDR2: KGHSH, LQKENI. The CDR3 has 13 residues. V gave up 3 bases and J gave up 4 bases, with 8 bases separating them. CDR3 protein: CASSPGAADTQYF. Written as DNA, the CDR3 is TGTGCCAGCTCACCGGGGGCGGCAGATACGCAGTATTTT.

The CDR3 reads CASSLYFPSAGSREQFF. The CDR3 bases are TGCGCCAGCAGCTTGTATTTTCCTTCGGCGGGGAGCAGGGAGCAGTTCTTC. The chain has TRBV5-1 and TRBJ2-1; TRBD2 is a possible D gene (6 bases). This CDR3 contains 17 residues. Trimming cost V 1 base and J 10 bases, with 24 bases left between them. The germline gives CDR1 SGHRS, CDR2 YFSETQ.

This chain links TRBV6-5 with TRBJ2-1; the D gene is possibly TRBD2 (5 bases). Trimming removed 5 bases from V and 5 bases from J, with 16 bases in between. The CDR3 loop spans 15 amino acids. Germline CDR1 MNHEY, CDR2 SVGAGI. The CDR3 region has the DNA TGTGCCAGCAGTCTTTCAGCCGGGAATCACAATGAGCAGTTCTTC. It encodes CASSLSAGNHNEQFF.

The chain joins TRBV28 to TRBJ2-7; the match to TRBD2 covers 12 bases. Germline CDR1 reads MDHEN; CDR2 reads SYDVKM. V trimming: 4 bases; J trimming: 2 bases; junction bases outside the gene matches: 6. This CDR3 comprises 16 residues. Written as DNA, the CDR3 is TGTGCCAGCAGTTCCCCGACTAGCGGGAGTCCCTACGAGCAGTACTTC. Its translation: CASSSPTSGSPYEQYF.

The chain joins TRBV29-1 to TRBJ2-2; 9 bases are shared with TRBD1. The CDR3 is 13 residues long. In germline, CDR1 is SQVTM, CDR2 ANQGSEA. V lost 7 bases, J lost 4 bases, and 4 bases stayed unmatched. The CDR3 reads CSAGQGATGELFF. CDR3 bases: TGCAGCGCGGGACAGGGAGCCACCGGGGAGCTGTTTTTT.

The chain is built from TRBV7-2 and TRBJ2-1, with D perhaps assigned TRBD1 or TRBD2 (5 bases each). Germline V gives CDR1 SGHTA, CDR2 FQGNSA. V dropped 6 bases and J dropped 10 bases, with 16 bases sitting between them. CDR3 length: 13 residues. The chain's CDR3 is CASSLGRSGEQFF. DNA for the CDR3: TGTGCCAGCAGTTTGGGACGGTCGGGGGAGCAGTTCTTC.

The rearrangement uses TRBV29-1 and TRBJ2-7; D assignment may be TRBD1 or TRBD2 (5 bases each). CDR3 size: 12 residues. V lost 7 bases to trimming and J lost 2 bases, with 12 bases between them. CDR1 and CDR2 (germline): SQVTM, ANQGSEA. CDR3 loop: CSAGDGTYEQYF. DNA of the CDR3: TGCAGCGCTGGGGACGGGACCTACGAGCAGTACTTC.

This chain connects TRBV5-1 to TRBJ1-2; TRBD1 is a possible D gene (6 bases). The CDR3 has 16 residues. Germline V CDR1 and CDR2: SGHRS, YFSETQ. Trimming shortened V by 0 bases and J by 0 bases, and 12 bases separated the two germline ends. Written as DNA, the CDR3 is TGCGCCAGCAGCTTGGAGGGGGGACCTACTAACTATGGCTACACCTTC. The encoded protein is CASSLEGGPTNYGYTF.

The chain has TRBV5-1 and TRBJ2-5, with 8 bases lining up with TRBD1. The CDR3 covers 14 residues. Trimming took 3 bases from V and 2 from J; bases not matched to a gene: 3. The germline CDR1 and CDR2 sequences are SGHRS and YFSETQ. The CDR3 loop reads CASSWGTGQETQYF. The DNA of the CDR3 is TGCGCCAGCAGCTGGGGGACAGGTCAAGAGACCCAGTACTTC.

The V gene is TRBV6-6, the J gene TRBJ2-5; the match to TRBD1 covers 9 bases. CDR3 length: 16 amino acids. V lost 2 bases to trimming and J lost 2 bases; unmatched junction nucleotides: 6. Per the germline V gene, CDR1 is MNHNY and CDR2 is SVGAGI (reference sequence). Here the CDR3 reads CASSYPGTGRQETQYF. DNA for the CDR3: TGTGCCAGCAGTTACCCCGGGACAGGGAGGCAAGAGACCCAGTACTTC.

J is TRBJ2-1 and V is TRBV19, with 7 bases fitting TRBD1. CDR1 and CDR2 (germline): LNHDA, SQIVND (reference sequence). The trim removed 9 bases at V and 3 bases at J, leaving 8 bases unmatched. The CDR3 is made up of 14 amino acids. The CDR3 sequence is CASQAGGNYNEQFF. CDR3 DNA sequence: TGTGCCAGCCAAGCAGGGGGAAACTACAATGAGCAGTTCTTC.

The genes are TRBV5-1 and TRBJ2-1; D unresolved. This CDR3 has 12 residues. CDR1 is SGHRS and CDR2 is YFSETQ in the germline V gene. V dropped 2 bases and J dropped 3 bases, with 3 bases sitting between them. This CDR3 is CASSFNYNEQFF. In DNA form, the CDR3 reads TGCGCCAGCAGCTTTAACTACAATGAGCAGTTCTTC.

In DNA form, the CDR3 reads TGTGCCACCAGACGAGACGGAGCAGATACGCAGTATTTT. Translation gives CATRRDGADTQYF. The chain uses TRBV15 and TRBJ2-3; D remains ambiguous. The germline V gene has CDR1 LNHNV and CDR2 YYDKDF (reference sequence). Trimming pared 6 bases from V and 4 bases from J, leaving 11 bases between. This CDR3 contains 13 residues.